The subject of this entry is one T cell receptor beta chain. This receptor's antigen is unknown. Base qualities are not provided; no much larger clone lies one nucleotide away. The data were taken from a study of shared T cell receptors in the human thymus (dated by TCRdb to the early 2020s). As for the study more broadly: The study examined how self-reactive, shared T-cell receptor alpha chains are generated in the human thymus.

The cysteine opens and the phenylalanine closes a CDR3 of 13 amino acids. The entry retains the CDR3 DNA only, 39 bases that are in frame from base 1. The V end loses 5 bases and the J end loses 3 bases, and a stretch of 9 bases separates them. CDR1 and CDR2 were assigned from the germline V gene (reference sequence) as SEHNR and FQNEAQ. Receptor amplification or capture employed the immunoSEQ multiplex PCR assay. TCRdb retrieved this table from immuneACCESS and kept in-frame rearrangements only. Not all clones are present; in checked studies, unresolved V genes account for under half, and no reason is known for the remainder. The table for this sample lists more than 550,000 clones; roughly 88% of them were counted only once. Of the sample, more than 0.01% falls within the top ten clones. The sample also formed part of further work on human thymus T cells. The second paper further reports: Donors were immunologically healthy infants undergoing open corrective cardiac surgery for congenital heart defects in Finland. Thymus tissue was obtained as surgical resects removed during corrective cardiac surgery. Biased V and J gene segment usage appeared to be present in both thymic and peripheral blood repertoires. According to the related research, thymic TCR repertoires were highly overlapping among unrelated individuals. The study described the TCR alpha and beta repertoires in about eight infant thymus samples and a few matching peripheral blood samples. Donor ages ranging from 7 to 244 days were recorded, and 5 to 7 male and a couple of female infants were included in the cohort. Thymocytes were freed from the tissue by mechanical means and kept at -70 degrees C as pellets of roughly 9-30 million cells. Genomic DNA was extracted from frozen cell pellets with a QIAsymphony instrument. TCRB and TCRAD loci were amplified from a standardized quantity of quality-controlled genomic DNA using the immunoSEQ multiplex PCR assay. Amplicons spanned the V(D)J region at a length sufficient to cover the CDR3 and identify V and J genes. Through the commercial immunoSEQ service, the amplicons were sequenced on an Illumina platform. Primer bias and sequencing errors were corrected using previously described methods, and TCRAD and TCRB definitions followed the IMGT database. The repertoires were analysed using immunoSEQ Analyzer 3.0 and VDJTools for basic statistics, V/J segment usage, diversity estimates, rarefaction and pairwise overlap. Chao1, ChaoE, Efron-Thisted, Shannon and inverse Simpson indices were used to estimate diversity, which was also estimated on datasets down-sampled to the smallest sample. Repertoire overlap was determined by strict matching of CDR3 nucleotide sequence, V gene and J gene, and Jaccard-based multidimensional scaling clustering was applied. On average, about 730,000 unique TCRB clonotypes were obtained from thymus samples, compared with approximately 80,000 from blood samples.

This clonotype was sampled from a girl under three years old with a congenital heart defect. Donor details come from another sample of the same person, matched by shared clones. Here the chain combines TRBV7-9 and TRBJ2-3; the D gene is unclear. The sequencing input was thymocytes. The DNA reads as follows: TGTGCCAGCAGCCCCAGAGCGACAGATACGCAGTATTTT. It specifies CASSPRATDTQYF.